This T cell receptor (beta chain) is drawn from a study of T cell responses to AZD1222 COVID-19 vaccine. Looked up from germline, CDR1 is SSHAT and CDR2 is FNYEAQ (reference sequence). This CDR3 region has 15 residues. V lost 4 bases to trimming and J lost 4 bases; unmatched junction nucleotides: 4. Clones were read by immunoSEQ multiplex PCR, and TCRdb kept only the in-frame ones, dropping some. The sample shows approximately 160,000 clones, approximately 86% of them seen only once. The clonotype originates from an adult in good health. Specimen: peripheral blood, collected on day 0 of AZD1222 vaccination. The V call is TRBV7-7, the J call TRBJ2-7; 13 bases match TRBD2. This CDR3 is CASSSGTSGIYEQYF. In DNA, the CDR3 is TGTGCCAGCAGCTCAGGGACTAGCGGGATTTACGAGCAGTACTTC.